This is a list of T cell receptor beta chains from one sample in a study of OX40 agonist ivuxolimab in advanced cancers. The table came from immunoSEQ multiplex PCR; TCRdb's copy has only in-frame clones and leaves some out. The table has around 77,000 clones, 85% to 90% seen once; the top ten hold roughly 0.62%. This sample comprised CD4+ or CD8+ T cells sorted from blood, obtained in a trial of the OX40 agonist ivuxolimab. The receptors come from an adult with an advanced solid tumor such as melanoma, head and neck, liver or kidney cancer. CDR3s include the opening cysteine and the closing phenylalanine or tryptophan. A D gene is named only where the DNA matches it firmly. Some rows have no size entry. The others give once, few or many, or a class for an expanded clone.

TRBV5-8	TRBJ2-1	.	TRBD1	CASSIAGTGPYNEQFF	TGTGCCAGCAGCATAGCCGGGACAGGACCCTACAATGAGCAGTTCTTC
TRBV5-1	TRBJ1-2	once	TRBD1	CASSLSAGGLSGYTF	TGCGCCAGCAGCTTGTCGGCAGGGGGGTTGAGTGGCTACACCTTC
TRBV11-2	TRBJ1-1	few	.	CASSLGVNTEAFF	TGTGCCAGCAGCTTAGGCGTGAACACTGAAGCTTTCTTT
TRBV7-9	TRBJ2-3	.	TRBD2	CASSSPGLAGDTDTQYF	TGTGCCAGCAGCTCGCCGGGACTAGCGGGGGACACAGATACGCAGTATTTT
TRBV21-1	TRBJ1-2	.	.	CASRKGTEYGYTF	TGTGCCAGCAGGAAAGGGACTGAATATGGCTACACCTTC
TRBV18	TRBJ1-2	.	TRBD1	CASSPQGARGYTF	TGTGCCAGCTCTCCTCAGGGGGCGCGGGGCTACACCTTC
TRBV19	TRBJ2-7	.	TRBD1	CASSKNRGMTYEQYF	TGTGCCAGTAGTAAAAACAGGGGGATGACCTACGAGCAGTACTTC
TRBV18	TRBJ1-4	.	TRBD1	CASSPYSGGNEKLFF	TGTGCCAGCTCACCCTATTCAGGGGGTAATGAAAAACTGTTTTTT
TRBV12-5	TRBJ2-5	.	.	CASGSDRDGETQYF	TGTGCTAGTGGTTCCGACCGGGACGGAGAGACCCAGTACTTC
TRBV4-2	TRBJ2-7	few	.	CASSQVTRGLLRGEQYF	TGTGCCAGCAGCCAAGTAACACGCGGGCTGCTGAGGGGCGAGCAGTACTTC
TRBV6-5	TRBJ1-4	.	.	CASSGARPGEKLFF	TGTGCCAGCAGCGGGGCAAGGCCAGGTGAAAAACTGTTTTTT
TRBV6-1	TRBJ1-2	once	TRBD1	CASSGRDRVFGYTF	TGTGCCAGCAGTGGCCGGGACAGGGTCTTTGGCTACACCTTC
TRBV7-8	TRBJ2-7	few	TRBD2	CASSRSPLAGPTRYF	TGTGCCAGCAGCCGCTCCCCTTTAGCGGGGCCGACACGGTACTTC
TRBV11-2	TRBJ1-4	.	.	CASSSGSANEKLFF	TGTGCCAGCAGCTCGGGGTCGGCTAATGAAAAACTGTTTTTT